One and the same sample provided the 5 T cell receptor beta chains below, sequenced in a study of blood T cell repertoires in COVID-19. TCRdb keeps only in-frame clones here, not all; method: immunoSEQ multiplex PCR. The sample records more than 200,000 clones, 84% being singletons. Input material: PBMCs or T cells enriched from blood (not recorded which). The origin of the receptors is a man in his sixties who had recovered from COVID-19.

V and J are TRBV9 and TRBJ1-1; possible D gene TRBD1, 6 bases. V dropped 1 base and J dropped 3 bases, with 16 bases sitting between them. This CDR3 is built from 16 residues. Germline CDR1 and CDR2: SGDLS and YYNGEE. DNA of the CDR3: TGTGCCAGCAGCGTAACTGGGGGGGGCTTGGACACTGAAGCTTTCTTT. Its translation is CASSVTGGGLDTEAFF.

This clone came up a few times. V is TRBV5-1 and J is TRBJ1-2, with 7 bases lining up with TRBD1. Looked up from germline, CDR1 is SGHRS and CDR2 is YFSETQ. J was trimmed by 4 bases and V by 4 bases; bases with no gene match: 13. The CDR3 has 16 residues. The CDR3 bases are TGCGCCAGCAGCCGAAGGACAGGCGAAGTCGGCTATGGCTACACCTTC. This sequence encodes CASSRRTGEVGYGYTF.

The V call is TRBV7-9, the J call TRBJ2-3; possibly TRBD2 for D (6 bases). Trimming removed 3 bases from V and 2 bases from J, with 9 bases in between. Germline V gene sequence: CDR1 SEHNR, CDR2 FQNEAQ (reference sequence). This CDR3 has 14 amino acids. This chain's CDR3 is CASSLDYSTDTQYF. The CDR3 DNA is TGTGCCAGCAGCTTGGACTACTCCACAGATACGCAGTATTTT.

This chain uses TRBV5-1 with TRBJ2-3; 9 bases line up with TRBD1. This CDR3 has 15 amino acids. Germline V gene lookup returns CDR1 SGHRS and CDR2 YFSETQ. V was pared by 5 bases and J by 3 bases, with 7 bases of the junction left unmatched. Here the CDR3 reads CASSPGTGWTDTQYF. The CDR3 nucleotides read TGCGCCAGCAGTCCCGGGACAGGGTGGACAGATACGCAGTATTTT.

The chain couples TRBV11-2 to TRBJ1-6, with D perhaps TRBD1 (5 bases). The V and J ends lost 3 bases and 9 bases respectively, with 15 bases between them. The CDR3 length is 15 residues. In germline, CDR1 is SGHAT, CDR2 FQNNGV. The CDR3 sequence: CASSLGRVVGSPLHF. CDR3 bases: TGTGCCAGCAGCTTGGGCAGGGTTGTGGGTTCACCCCTCCACTTT.